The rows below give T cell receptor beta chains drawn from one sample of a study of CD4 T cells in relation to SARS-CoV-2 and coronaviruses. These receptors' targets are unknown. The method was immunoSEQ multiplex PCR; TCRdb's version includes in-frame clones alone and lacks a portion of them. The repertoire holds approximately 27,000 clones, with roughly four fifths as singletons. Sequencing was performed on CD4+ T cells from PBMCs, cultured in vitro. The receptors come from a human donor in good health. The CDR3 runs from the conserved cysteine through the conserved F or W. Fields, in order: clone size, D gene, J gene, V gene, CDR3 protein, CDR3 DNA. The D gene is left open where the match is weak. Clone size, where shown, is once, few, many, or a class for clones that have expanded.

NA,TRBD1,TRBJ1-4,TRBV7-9,CASSTGQMATNEKLFF,TGTGCCAGCAGCACGGGACAGATGGCAACTAATGAAAAACTGTTTTTT
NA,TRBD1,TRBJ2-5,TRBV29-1,CSVGGQGGETQYF,TGCAGCGTTGGGGGACAGGGAGGGGAGACCCAGTACTTC
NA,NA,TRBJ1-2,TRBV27,CASSLSRGNPYGYTF,TGTGCCAGCAGTTTATCGAGAGGGAATCCCTATGGCTACACCTTC
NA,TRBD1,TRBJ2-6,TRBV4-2,CASSRNRGSGANVLTF,TGTGCCAGCAGCCGGAACAGGGGGTCTGGGGCCAACGTCCTGACTTTC
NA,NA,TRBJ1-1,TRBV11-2,CASGRWQRNTEAFF,TGTGCCAGCGGTCGGTGGCAGCGGAACACTGAAGCTTTCTTT
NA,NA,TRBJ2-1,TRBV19,CASSIAGKGQSYNEQFF,TGTGCCAGTAGTATAGCCGGGAAGGGTCAATCCTACAATGAGCAGTTCTTC
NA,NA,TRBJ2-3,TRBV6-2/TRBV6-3,CASSNRLGTSRTDTQYF,TGTGCCAGCAGTAACCGACTTGGCACCTCACGCACAGATACGCAGTATTTT
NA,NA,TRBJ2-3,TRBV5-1,CASSVRTVGTDTQYF,TGCGCCAGCAGCGTCCGGACAGTTGGGACAGATACGCAGTATTTT
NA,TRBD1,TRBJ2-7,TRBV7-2,CASSLGTGAYEQYF,TGTGCCAGCAGCTTAGGGACAGGTGCCTACGAGCAGTACTTC
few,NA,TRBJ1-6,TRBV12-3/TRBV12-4,CASSFKGNSPLHF,TGTGCCAGCAGTTTCAAGGGTAATTCACCCCTCCACTTT
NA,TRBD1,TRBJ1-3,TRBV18,CASSSGQAGNTIYF,TGTGCCAGCTCATCGGGACAGGCGGGAAACACCATATATTTT
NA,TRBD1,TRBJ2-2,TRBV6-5,CASSYGTVAGELFF,TGTGCCAGCAGTTACGGGACAGTAGCCGGGGAGCTGTTTTTT
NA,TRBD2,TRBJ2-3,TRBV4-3,CASSQDRAGEADTQYF,TGCGCCAGCAGCCAAGATCGGGCGGGAGAGGCAGATACGCAGTATTTT
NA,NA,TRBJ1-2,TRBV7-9,CASSSPDRWYDGYTF,TGTGCCAGCAGCTCCCCCGACAGGTGGTATGATGGCTACACCTTC
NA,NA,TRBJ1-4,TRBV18,CASSPGETNEKLFF,TGTGCCAGCTCACCAGGGGAGACTAATGAAAAACTGTTTTTT
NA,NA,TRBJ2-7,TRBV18,CASSPGTGLSYEQYF,TGTGCCAGCTCCCCAGGGACGGGGCTTAGTTACGAGCAGTACTTC
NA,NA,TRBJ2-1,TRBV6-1,CASSEERPSSYNEQFF,TGTGCCAGCAGTGAAGAGCGACCAAGCTCCTACAATGAGCAGTTCTTC
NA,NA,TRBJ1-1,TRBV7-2,CASRQLNTEAFF,TGTGCCAGCCGCCAGCTGAACACTGAAGCTTTCTTT
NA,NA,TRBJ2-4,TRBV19,CASSSPGHKNIQYF,TGTGCCAGTAGTAGCCCGGGACACAAAAACATTCAGTACTTC
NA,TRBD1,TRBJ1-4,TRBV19,CASTPQTGTNEKLFF,TGTGCCAGTACCCCACAGACAGGGACTAATGAAAAACTGTTTTTT
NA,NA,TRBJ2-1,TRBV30,CAWSVGGLYNEQFF,TGTGCCTGGAGTGTGGGCGGACTATACAATGAGCAGTTCTTC
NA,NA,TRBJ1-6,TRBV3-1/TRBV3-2,CASSLNRDARNSPLHF,TGTGCCAGCAGCCTAAACCGGGACGCCCGGAATTCACCCCTCCACTTT
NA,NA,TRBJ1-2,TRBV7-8,CASSLEAGIGYTF,TGTGCCAGCAGCTTAGAAGCAGGGATCGGCTACACCTTC
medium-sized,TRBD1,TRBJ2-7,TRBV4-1,CASSQGPGQGTYEQYF,TGCGCCAGCAGCCAAGGACCGGGACAGGGAACCTACGAGCAGTACTTC
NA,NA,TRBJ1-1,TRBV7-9,CASSFADTEAFF,TGTGCCAGCAGCTTCGCGGACACTGAAGCTTTCTTT
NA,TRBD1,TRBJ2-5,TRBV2,CASSGQGVAETQYF,TGTGCCAGCAGTGGACAGGGAGTTGCAGAGACCCAGTACTTC
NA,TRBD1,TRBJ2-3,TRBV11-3,CASSLGGTGGDTQYF,TGTGCCAGCAGCTTAGGCGGGACAGGGGGTGATACGCAGTATTTT
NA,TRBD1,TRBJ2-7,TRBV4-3,CASSQGQGEEEQYF,TGCGCCAGCAGCCAAGGACAGGGGGAAGAGGAGCAGTACTTC
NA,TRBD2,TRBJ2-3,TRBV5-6,CASRRSGRAADTQYF,TGTGCCAGCAGACGTAGCGGGAGGGCCGCAGATACGCAGTATTTT
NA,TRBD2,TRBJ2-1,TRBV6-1,CASSGAGLSYNEQFF,TGTGCCAGCAGTGGAGCGGGGTTATCCTACAATGAGCAGTTCTTC
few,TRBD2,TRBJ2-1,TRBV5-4,CASTGLAGGNEQFF,TGTGCCAGCACCGGACTAGCGGGGGGCAATGAGCAGTTCTTC
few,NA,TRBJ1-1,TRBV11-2,CASSLGVNTEAFF,TGTGCCAGCAGCCTAGGGGTTAATACTGAAGCTTTCTTT
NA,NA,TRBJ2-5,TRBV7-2,CASSAEVQETQYF,TGTGCCAGCAGCGCGGAAGTTCAAGAGACCCAGTACTTC
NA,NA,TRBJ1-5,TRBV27,CASSLSGGGYQPQHF,TGTGCCAGCAGTTTATCGGGCGGCGGTTATCAGCCCCAGCATTTT
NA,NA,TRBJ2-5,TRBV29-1,CSVERPGMETQYF,TGCAGCGTTGAAAGACCGGGAATGGAGACCCAGTACTTC
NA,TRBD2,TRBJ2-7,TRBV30,CAWSVRRGLAGLLEQYF,TGTGCCTGGAGTGTAAGAAGAGGACTAGCGGGCCTCTTGGAGCAGTACTTC
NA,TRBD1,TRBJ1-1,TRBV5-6,CASTILRTGGTEAFF,TGTGCCAGCACCATTCTTCGGACAGGGGGCACTGAAGCTTTCTTT
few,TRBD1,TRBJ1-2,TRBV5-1,CASSLGRGRGNYGYTF,TGCGCCAGCAGCTTGGGAAGGGGGCGAGGGAACTATGGCTACACCTTC
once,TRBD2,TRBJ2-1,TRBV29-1,CSVSSGGAGEQFF,TGCAGCGTTTCTAGCGGGGGGGCCGGTGAGCAGTTCTTC
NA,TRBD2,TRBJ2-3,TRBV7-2,CASTATPSGGGTDTQYF,TGTGCCAGCACCGCAACCCCTAGCGGGGGCGGCACAGATACGCAGTATTTT